Described below is a single T cell receptor (beta chain) sequence and its context. J lost 4 bases, V lost 2 bases, and 8 bases had no gene match. CDR3 size: 16 residues. Germline-derived CDR1 and CDR2 are DFQATT and SNEGSKA (reference sequence). The source of the sample is a study of blood T cells in healthy people across ages. PCR was performed a second time for about 6 to 11 cycles using a sample-barcoded 5' primer and a J-beta primer mix. TCRdb re-analysed the 5' RACE reads in MiXCR, keeping a single row per CDR3 protein. The profile shows nearly 800,000 distinct CDR3 sequences, roughly 50% of them singletons.

The sequenced material came from blood. This sequence originates from a man aged 35-49 years in good health. V usage is TRBV20-1 and J usage is TRBJ2-3, with TRBD1 identical over 11 bases. The chain's CDR3 is CSARRGQGAISDTQYF. The CDR3 DNA sequence: TGCAGTGCTAGAAGAGGACAGGGGGCGATATCAGATACGCAGTATTTT.